These T cell receptor beta chains were read from a single sample in a study of blood T cell repertoires in COVID-19. Sequenced by immunoSEQ multiplex PCR; TCRdb stores in-frame clones only, minus some. The sample has around 140,000 clones; around 78% are singletons. The specimen sequenced was peripheral blood. The receptors come from a woman aged 60 to 75 with acute or convalescent COVID-19. Each CDR3 is given without its conserved first and last residue.

J gene,V gene,CDR3 protein
TRBJ1-3,TRBV2,ASSEARSHSGNTIY
TRBJ1-2,TRBV6-1,ASSERKGANYGYT
TRBJ2-7,TRBV28,ASSPSGGTEQY
TRBJ1-5,TRBV3-1/TRBV3-2,ASSQAGINQPQH
TRBJ2-7,TRBV9,ASSVGLAGVGPIYEQY
TRBJ2-2,TRBV10-2,ASRGTGYGGERNTGELF
TRBJ1-4,TRBV6-4,ARPGTGDKGTNEKLF
TRBJ2-7,TRBV2,ASSGRLVNEQY
TRBJ1-2,TRBV19,ASSTTRDSRVGYT
TRBJ2-1,TRBV5-8,ASSFRAEGFRVEQF
TRBJ1-6,TRBV6-4,ASSPGQPNSPLH
TRBJ2-2,TRBV12-5,ASGLGTAPTGELF
TRBJ2-3,TRBV24-1,ATSDFGREGTDTQY
TRBJ1-5,TRBV3-1/TRBV3-2,ASSQDQGLQPQH
TRBJ2-7,TRBV5-1,ASSLAPGAFYEQY
TRBJ2-3,TRBV24-1,ATSVGTSGRSDTQY
TRBJ1-1,TRBV4-1,ASSQDPTAPNTEAF
TRBJ2-1,TRBV19,ASSIMGLAGGGQF
TRBJ2-1,TRBV2,ASLGTPRYNEQF
TRBJ2-5,TRBV5-1,ASSPGTGETQY
TRBJ2-1,TRBV7-8,ASSLELAGEIASFNEQF
TRBJ2-7,TRBV28,ASREPGYEQY
TRBJ1-2,TRBV19,ASSIDLSWAVRRGYT
TRBJ2-5,TRBV5-6,ASSHPIGAGGMETQY
TRBJ2-3,TRBV10-3,AISVTGSETDTQY
TRBJ2-7,TRBV28,ASSLLFQQY
TRBJ2-1,TRBV19,ASSGDAGRLRGEQF
TRBJ1-1,TRBV10-1,ASNRGANTEAF
TRBJ2-7,TRBV7-2,ASSPQVLAGPYEQY
TRBJ2-3,TRBV5-1,ASRTADWRDTQY
TRBJ1-5,TRBV28,ASSPLWSNQPQH
TRBJ1-2,TRBV7-9,ASSADRLQPYGYT
TRBJ2-4,TRBV14,ASSQEGRRLGDSGANIQY
TRBJ1-2,TRBV10-3,AILEGEANYGYT
TRBJ2-7,TRBV30,AWNRDSWSYEQY